A single sample is the source of the 18 T cell receptor beta chains below, sequenced in a study of blood T cell repertoires in COVID-19. This table comes from immunoSEQ multiplex PCR, and its TCRdb copy is limited to in-frame clones, with some not included. This sample has 30,000 to 50,000 clones, with around 79% found just once. Sample: peripheral blood. The receptors stem from a man in his 70s with acute or convalescent COVID-19.

The chain joins TRBV10-3 to TRBJ2-1; 7 nucleotides match TRBD2. This CDR3 has 16 residues. Germline V gene lookup returns CDR1 ENHRY and CDR2 SYGVKD. V was pared by 6 bases and J by 0 bases, with 8 bases of the junction left unmatched. The CDR3 loop is CAIRSQGGSSYNEQFF. CDR3 sequence (DNA): TGTGCCATCAGGAGCCAGGGAGGGAGCTCCTACAATGAGCAGTTCTTC.

The chain is built from TRBV12-3 or TRBV12-4 and TRBJ2-5, with 7 bases lining up with TRBD1. J gave up 5 bases and V 6 bases, and 6 bases lay outside the gene matches. The CDR3 length is 13 residues. The CDR3 region is CASRWGQRETQYF. DNA for the CDR3: TGTGCCAGCAGATGGGGACAGAGGGAGACCCAGTACTTC.

The rearrangement uses TRBV19 and TRBJ2-3; 9 nucleotides align to TRBD2. The CDR3 contains 14 residues. V shed 4 bases, J shed 4 bases, and the junction held 3 bases outside the gene matches. Per the germline V gene, CDR1 is LNHDA and CDR2 is SQIVND (reference sequence). CDR3 bases: TGTGCCAGTAGTAGAGGGACTAGCTCAGATACGCAGTATTTT. It yields the protein CASSRGTSSDTQYF.

This clone was detected once. V and J are TRBV7-3 and TRBJ2-5; D is unresolved. The ends were cut back, 4 bases at V and 7 bases at J, with 13 bases in the middle. Germline assignment: CDR1 SGHTA and CDR2 FQGTGA. CDR3 size: 13 residues. The CDR3 sequence: CASSSAGLGTQYF. The CDR3 DNA reads as TGTGCCAGCAGCTCAGCAGGATTGGGGACCCAGTACTTC.

This chain uses TRBV7-9 with TRBJ2-7; 8 bases are a match to TRBD2. The CDR3 covers 15 residues. After removal of 5 bases from V and 2 bases from J, the junction contained 8 bases not matched to a gene. CDR1 is SEHNR and CDR2 is FQNEAQ in the germline V gene (reference sequence). CDR3 nucleotides: TGTGCCAGCAGCATCCTGACTAGCGATCCCTACGAGCAGTACTTC. Its translation: CASSILTSDPYEQYF. Drawing the rest from reference TRBV7-9 and TRBJ2-7, the complete variable domain is DTGVSQNPRHKITKRGQNVTFRCDPISEHNRLYWYRQTLGQGPEFLTYFQNEAQLEKSRLLSDRFSAERPKGSFSTLEIQRTEQGDSAMYLCASSILTSDPYEQYFGPGTRLTVT.

CDR3 bases: TGCGCCAGCAGCTTGGTAGGGGGAGGGGCCTACAATGAGCAGTTCTTC. Its translation is CASSLVGGGAYNEQFF. The chain couples TRBV5-1 to TRBJ2-1; a possible D gene is TRBD2 (7 bases). V dropped 0 bases and J dropped 2 bases, with 12 bases sitting between them. This CDR3 spans 16 amino acids. Germline V gene data show CDR1 as SGHRS and CDR2 as YFSETQ.

The chain has TRBV5-4 and TRBJ2-4; D might be TRBD1 (6 bases). This CDR3 has 11 amino acids. Germline CDR1 SGHNT, CDR2 YYREEE (reference sequence). The V end was cut by 4 bases, the J end by 14 bases, with 13 bases between. CDR3 bases: TGTGCCAGCAGCGGGACAACTGGCGAGTACTTC. Translating gives CASSGTTGEYF.

The chain joins TRBV28 to TRBJ2-1; D is perhaps TRBD2 (5 bases). This CDR3 comprises 13 residues. Germline V lookup: CDR1 MDHEN, CDR2 SYDVKM. Trimming cost V 3 bases and J 10 bases, with 13 bases left between them. CDR3 nucleotides: TGTGCCAGCAGTTTTGAGGGCCTATGGGAGCAGTTCTTC. Translating gives CASSFEGLWEQFF.

DNA for the CDR3: TGCGCCAGCAGTGATGCCGACAGCAGCTCCTACAATGAGCAGTTCTTC. Translation: CASSDADSSSYNEQFF. This chain connects TRBV10-1 to TRBJ2-1, with a possible D match to TRBD1 (5 bases). Germline CDR1 reads WNHNN; CDR2 reads SYGVQD (reference sequence). Trimming cost V 3 bases and J 0 bases, with 12 bases left between them. CDR3 length equals 16 residues.

This clone appeared once. The V call is TRBV6-2 or TRBV6-3, the J call TRBJ1-2; 9 bases match TRBD1. This CDR3 is built from 15 residues. The germline V gene encodes CDR1 MNHEY and CDR2 SVGEGT. V shed 3 bases, J shed 5 bases, and the junction held 7 bases outside the gene matches. CDR3 coding DNA: TGTGCCAGCAGTTATCCGGGACAGGGCTTTTATGGCTACACCTTC. This gives the protein CASSYPGQGFYGYTF.

V is TRBV19 and J is TRBJ1-5; D not certain. Germline CDR1 and CDR2: LNHDA and SQIVND (reference sequence). V dropped 4 bases and J dropped 12 bases, with 19 bases sitting between them. This CDR3 region has 14 residues. Here the CDR3 DNA reads TGTGCCAGTAGTACCCGGGGTCAAAGTGGGAACCAGCATTTT. This translates into CASSTRGQSGNQHF.

The chain joins TRBV4-2 to TRBJ1-4, with D maybe TRBD1 (6 bases). CDR1 is LGHNA, CDR2 YNFKEQ, per germline. The CDR3 is 18 amino acids. The V end lost 0 bases, the J end lost 3 bases, and 17 bases lay between the germline ends. In nucleotides, the CDR3 is TGTGCCAGCAGCCAAGATAGGCAGGGGCTCCTGGCTAATGAAAAACTGTTTTTT. Translated: CASSQDRQGLLANEKLFF.

The V call is TRBV7-8, the J call TRBJ1-3; possibly TRBD1 for D (5 bases). With 1 base removed from V and 2 bases from J, the gap between germline ends came to 9 bases. The CDR3 length is 15 residues. CDR1 is SGHVS and CDR2 is FQNEAQ in the germline V gene. CDR3 coding DNA: TGTGCCAGCAGCTTAGAGGGGTCCGCTGGAAACACCATATATTTT. This translates into CASSLEGSAGNTIYF. The entire variable domain, with the rest obtained from reference TRBV7-8 and TRBJ1-3, is as follows: GAGVSQSPRYKVAKRGQDVALRCDPISGHVSLFWYQQALGQGPEFLTYFQNEAQLDKSGLPSDRFFAERPEGSVSTLKIQRTQQEDSAVYLCASSLEGSAGNTIYFGEGSWLTVV.

The chain carries TRBV10-2 and TRBJ1-1, with 9 bases matching TRBD1. The CDR3 covers 13 residues. The germline V gene encodes CDR1 WSHSY and CDR2 SAAADI. The V segment lost 8 bases and the J segment 5 bases; nucleotides outside the gene matches: 6. The CDR3 loop is CASGQQGATEAFF. The CDR3 bases are TGCGCCAGCGGACAACAGGGGGCGACTGAAGCTTTCTTT.

The J gene is TRBJ1-1, the V gene TRBV10-1; TRBD1 agrees at 8 bases. V was pared by 5 bases and J by 0 bases, with 5 bases of the junction left unmatched. CDR3 length: 15 amino acids. Germline V gene sequence: CDR1 WNHNN, CDR2 SYGVQD (reference sequence). The CDR3 loop is CASSPGTGMNTEAFF. Written as DNA, the CDR3 is TGCGCCAGCAGTCCCGGGACAGGAATGAACACTGAAGCTTTCTTT.

In regard to this clone: This sample includes further DNA sequences coding for the same CDR3. J is TRBJ2-7 and V is TRBV20-1, with D hard to call. The V end lost 5 bases, the J end lost 6 bases, and 11 bases lay between the germline ends. The CDR3 has 11 amino acids. The germline gives CDR1 DFQATT, CDR2 SNEGSKA (reference sequence). CDR3 sequence (DNA): TGCAGTGCTTCTTCAGGTTTCGAGCAGTACTTC. Translated, it gives CSASSGFEQYF.

The chain is built from TRBV15 and TRBJ2-5, with unresolved D. Trimming stripped 5 bases from V and 0 bases from J, with 10 bases between. Per the germline V gene, CDR1 is LNHNV and CDR2 is YYDKDF (reference sequence). This CDR3 is built from 14 residues. The CDR3 loop is CATSARQNQETQYF. The CDR3 DNA reads TGTGCCACCAGCGCCCGACAAAACCAAGAGACCCAGTACTTC.

V is TRBV14 and J is TRBJ2-4; a possible D gene is TRBD2 (5 bases). Trimming pared 2 bases from V and 0 bases from J, leaving 17 bases between. There are 18 residues in the CDR3. The germline CDR1 and CDR2 sequences are SGHDN and FVKESK. The CDR3 coding sequence is TGTGCCAGCAGCCAAAGAAGGACGCAGGACTTAGCCAAAAACATTCAGTACTTC. The encoded protein is CASSQRRTQDLAKNIQYF.